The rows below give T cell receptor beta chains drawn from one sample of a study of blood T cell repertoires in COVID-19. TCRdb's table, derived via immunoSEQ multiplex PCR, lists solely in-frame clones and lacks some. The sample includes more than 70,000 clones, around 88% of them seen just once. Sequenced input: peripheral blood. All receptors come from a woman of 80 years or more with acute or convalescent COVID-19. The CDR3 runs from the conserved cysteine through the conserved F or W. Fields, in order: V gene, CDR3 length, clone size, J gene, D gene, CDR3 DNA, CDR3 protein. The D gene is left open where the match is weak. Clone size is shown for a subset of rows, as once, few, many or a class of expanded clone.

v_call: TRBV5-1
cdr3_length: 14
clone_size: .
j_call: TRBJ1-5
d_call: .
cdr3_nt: TGCGCCAGCAGCTTGGATCCAGGGGATCAGCCCCAGCATTTT
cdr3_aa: CASSLDPGDQPQHF

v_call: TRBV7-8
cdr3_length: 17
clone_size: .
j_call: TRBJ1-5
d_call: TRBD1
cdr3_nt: TGTGCCAGCAGCACCCGCCCGACAGGGGGCGCTAATCAGCCCCAGCATTTT
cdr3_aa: CASSTRPTGGANQPQHF

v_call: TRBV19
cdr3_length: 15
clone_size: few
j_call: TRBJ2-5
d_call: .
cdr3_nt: TGTGCCAGTAGTATAGGACAACAGAGAAAAGAGACCCAGTACTTC
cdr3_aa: CASSIGQQRKETQYF

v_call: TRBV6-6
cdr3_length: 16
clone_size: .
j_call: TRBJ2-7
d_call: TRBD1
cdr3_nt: TGTGCCAGCAGCGAATCCCGACAGGGGGGCCCTTACGAGCAGTACTTC
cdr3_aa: CASSESRQGGPYEQYF

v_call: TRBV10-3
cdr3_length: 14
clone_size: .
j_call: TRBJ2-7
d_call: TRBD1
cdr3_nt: TGTGCCATCAGTGAGTCGGGACAGTACTACGAGCAGTACTTC
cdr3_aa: CAISESGQYYEQYF

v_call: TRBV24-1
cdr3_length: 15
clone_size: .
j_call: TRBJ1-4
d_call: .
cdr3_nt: TGTGCCACCAGTGACCCCGGGCAGGGAGGTGAAAAACTGTTTTTT
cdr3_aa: CATSDPGQGGEKLFF

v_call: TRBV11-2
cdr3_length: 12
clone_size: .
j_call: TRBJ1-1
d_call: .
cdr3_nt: TGTGCCAGCAGCTTCGGGAACACTGAAGCTTTCTTT
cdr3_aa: CASSFGNTEAFF

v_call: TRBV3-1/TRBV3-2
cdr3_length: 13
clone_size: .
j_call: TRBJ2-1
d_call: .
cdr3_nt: TGTGCCAGCAGCCTCGGAGGCTACAATGAGCAGTTCTTC
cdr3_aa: CASSLGGYNEQFF

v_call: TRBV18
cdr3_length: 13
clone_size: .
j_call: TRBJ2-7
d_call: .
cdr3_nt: TGTGCCAGCTCACCAGGGACTCGGAACGAGCAGTACTTC
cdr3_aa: CASSPGTRNEQYF

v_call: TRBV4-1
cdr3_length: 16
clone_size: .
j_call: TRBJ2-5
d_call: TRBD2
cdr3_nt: TGCGCCAGCAGCCCCACCTCGGGGGGATACCAAGAGACCCAGTACTTC
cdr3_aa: CASSPTSGGYQETQYF

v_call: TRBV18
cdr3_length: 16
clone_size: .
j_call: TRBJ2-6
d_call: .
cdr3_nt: TGTGCCAGCTCCCAGGGACTCAGCTCTGGGGCCAACGTCCTGACTTTC
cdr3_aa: CASSQGLSSGANVLTF

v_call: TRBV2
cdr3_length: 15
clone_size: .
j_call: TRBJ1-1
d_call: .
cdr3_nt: TGTGCCAGCAGCCTAAACCTGGGCACGAACACTGAAGCTTTCTTT
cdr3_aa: CASSLNLGTNTEAFF

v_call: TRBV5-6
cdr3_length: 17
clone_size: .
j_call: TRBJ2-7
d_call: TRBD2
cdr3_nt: TGTGCCAGCAGCAGAAGGACTAGCGGGGGGAACTCCTACGAGCAGTACTTC
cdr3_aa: CASSRRTSGGNSYEQYF

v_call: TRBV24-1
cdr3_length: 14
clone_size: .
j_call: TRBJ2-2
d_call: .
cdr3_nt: TGTGCCACCAGTGACCCTGGGCCAACTGGGGAGCTGTTTTTT
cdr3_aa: CATSDPGPTGELFF

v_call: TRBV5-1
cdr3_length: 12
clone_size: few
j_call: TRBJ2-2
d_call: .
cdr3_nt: TGCGCCAGCAGCCTCTTCACCGGGGAGCTGTTTTTT
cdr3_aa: CASSLFTGELFF

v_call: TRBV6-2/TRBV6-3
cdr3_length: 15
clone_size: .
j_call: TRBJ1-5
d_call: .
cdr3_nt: TGTGCCAGCAGTTACCAATGGCGGGTCGATCAGCCCCAGCATTTT
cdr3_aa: CASSYQWRVDQPQHF

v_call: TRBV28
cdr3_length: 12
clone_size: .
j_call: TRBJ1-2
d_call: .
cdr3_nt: TGTGCCAGCAGTCCAGGACTGTATGGCTACACCTTC
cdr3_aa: CASSPGLYGYTF

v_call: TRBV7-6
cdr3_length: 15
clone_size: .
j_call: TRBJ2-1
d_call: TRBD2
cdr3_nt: TGTGCCAGCAGCTTCGGCGGGGGGTTTTACAATGAGCAGTTCTTC
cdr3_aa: CASSFGGGFYNEQFF

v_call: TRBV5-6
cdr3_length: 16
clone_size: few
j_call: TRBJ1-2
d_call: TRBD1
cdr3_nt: TGTGCCAGCAGTTATCTTCCGGGACAGGGGTTGGATGGCTACACCTTC
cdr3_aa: CASSYLPGQGLDGYTF

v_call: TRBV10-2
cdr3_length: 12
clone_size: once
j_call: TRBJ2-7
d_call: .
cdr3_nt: TGCGCCAGCAGCGGACAAAGCTACGAGCAGTACTTC
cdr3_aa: CASSGQSYEQYF

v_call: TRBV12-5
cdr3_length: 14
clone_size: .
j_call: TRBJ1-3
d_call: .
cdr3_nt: TGTGCTAGTGGGACAGGTAGCTCTGGAAACACCATATATTTT
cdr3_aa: CASGTGSSGNTIYF

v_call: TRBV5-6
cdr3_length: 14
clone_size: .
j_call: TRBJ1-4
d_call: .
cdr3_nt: TGTGCCAGCAGCTTACAGGGCGTTGAGGAAAAACTGTTTTTT
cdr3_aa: CASSLQGVEEKLFF

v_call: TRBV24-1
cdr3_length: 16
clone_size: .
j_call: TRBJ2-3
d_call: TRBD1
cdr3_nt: TGTGCCACCAGTGACCGGACAGGGCCTAGCACAGATACGCAGTATTTT
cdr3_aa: CATSDRTGPSTDTQYF

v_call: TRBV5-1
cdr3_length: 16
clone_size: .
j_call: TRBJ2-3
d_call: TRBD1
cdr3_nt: TGCGCCAGCAGCTTAATCTCAGGGGGCCCAGGAGATACGCAGTATTTT
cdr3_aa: CASSLISGGPGDTQYF

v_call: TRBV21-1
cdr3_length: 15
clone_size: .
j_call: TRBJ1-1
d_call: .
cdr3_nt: TGTGCCAGCAGCAAGGGGCCGACCCTGAACACTGAAGCTTTCTTT
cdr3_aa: CASSKGPTLNTEAFF

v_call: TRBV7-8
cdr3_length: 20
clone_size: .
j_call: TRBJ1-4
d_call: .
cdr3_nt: TGTGCCAGCAGCTTATCCGGTGGCAGGGTGGCTGGTGCAACTAATGAAAAACTGTTTTTT
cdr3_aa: CASSLSGGRVAGATNEKLFF

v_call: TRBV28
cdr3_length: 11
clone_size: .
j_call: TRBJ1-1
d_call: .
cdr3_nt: TGTGCCAGCCGGGGAGAAACTGAAGCTTTCTTT
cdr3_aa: CASRGETEAFF

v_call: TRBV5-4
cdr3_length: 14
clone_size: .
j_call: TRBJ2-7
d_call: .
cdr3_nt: TGTGCCAGCAGCTTGGGGGCAGGGACCTACGAGCAGTACTTC
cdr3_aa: CASSLGAGTYEQYF

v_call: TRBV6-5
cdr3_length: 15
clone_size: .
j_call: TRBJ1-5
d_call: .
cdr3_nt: TGTGCCAGCAGGGTGACAGGATTTAGCAATCAGCCCCAGCATTTT
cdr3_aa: CASRVTGFSNQPQHF

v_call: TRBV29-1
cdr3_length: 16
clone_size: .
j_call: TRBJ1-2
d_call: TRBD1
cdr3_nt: TGCAGCGTTGAAGGGGAGGTGGGACAGGAGGGCTATGGCTACACCTTC
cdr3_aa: CSVEGEVGQEGYGYTF

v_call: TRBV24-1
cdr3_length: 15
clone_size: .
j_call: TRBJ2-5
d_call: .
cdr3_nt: TGTGCCACCAGTGATAGGCAGGGGCAAACTTTGACCCAGTACTTC
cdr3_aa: CATSDRQGQTLTQYF

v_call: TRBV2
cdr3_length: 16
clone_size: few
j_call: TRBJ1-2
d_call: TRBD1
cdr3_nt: TGTGCCAGTGGACAGGGGGCCAATATGGGGAACTATGGCTACACCTTC
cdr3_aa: CASGQGANMGNYGYTF

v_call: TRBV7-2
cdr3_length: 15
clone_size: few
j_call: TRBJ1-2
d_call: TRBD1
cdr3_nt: TGTGCCAGCAGCTTAGTTGCGACAGGGGTTGGTGGCTACACCTTC
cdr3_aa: CASSLVATGVGGYTF

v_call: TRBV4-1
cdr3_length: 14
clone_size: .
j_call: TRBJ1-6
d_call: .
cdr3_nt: TGCGCCAGCAGCCAGAGGACAGAAGATTCACCCCTCCACTTT
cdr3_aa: CASSQRTEDSPLHF

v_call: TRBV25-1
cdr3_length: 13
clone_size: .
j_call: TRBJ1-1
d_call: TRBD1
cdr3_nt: TGTGCCAGCAGCGGACAGGGTTCCACTGAAGCTTTCTTT
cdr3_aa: CASSGQGSTEAFF

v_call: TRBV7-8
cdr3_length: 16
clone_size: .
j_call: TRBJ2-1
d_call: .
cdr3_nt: TGTGCCAGCAGCCCATTACAGGGGGGGACCTACAATGAGCAGTTCTTC
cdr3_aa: CASSPLQGGTYNEQFF

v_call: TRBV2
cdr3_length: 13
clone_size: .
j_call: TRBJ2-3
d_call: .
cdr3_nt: TGTGCCAGCAGTGAAGCGTTAGAGGATACGCAGTATTTT
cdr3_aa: CASSEALEDTQYF

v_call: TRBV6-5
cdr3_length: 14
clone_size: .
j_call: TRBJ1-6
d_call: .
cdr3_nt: TGTGCCAGCAACCTCTCGGGGTATGGTTCACCCCTCCACTTT
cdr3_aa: CASNLSGYGSPLHF

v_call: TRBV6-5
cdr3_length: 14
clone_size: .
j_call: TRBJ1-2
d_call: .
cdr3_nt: TGTGCCAGCAGTTACTCGTCCCAGGACTATGGCTACACCTTC
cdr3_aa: CASSYSSQDYGYTF

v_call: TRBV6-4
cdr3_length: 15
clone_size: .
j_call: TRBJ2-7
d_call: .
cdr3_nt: TGTGCCAGCAGATCCGGACAGCGGAGCTCCTACGAGCAGTACTTC
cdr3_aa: CASRSGQRSSYEQYF

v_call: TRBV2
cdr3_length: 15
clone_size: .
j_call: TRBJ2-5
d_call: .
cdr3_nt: TGTGCCAGCAGACCCCTAGCAGCAGGTTTAGAGACCCAGTACTTC
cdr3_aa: CASRPLAAGLETQYF

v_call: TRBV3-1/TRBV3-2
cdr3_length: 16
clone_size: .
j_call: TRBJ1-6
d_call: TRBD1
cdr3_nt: TGTGCCAGCAGCCAAGATCCCGGGACAGGGGTTTCACCCCTCCACTTT
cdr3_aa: CASSQDPGTGVSPLHF

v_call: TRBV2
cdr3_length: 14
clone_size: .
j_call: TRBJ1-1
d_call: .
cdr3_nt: TGTGCCAGCAGTGAAGGTAACTGGGCCACTGAAGCTTTCTTT
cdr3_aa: CASSEGNWATEAFF

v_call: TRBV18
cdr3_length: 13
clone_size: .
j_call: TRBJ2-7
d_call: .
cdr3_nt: TGTGCCAGCTCACCTGGCGGGAAACTTGGGCAGTACTTC
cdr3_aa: CASSPGGKLGQYF

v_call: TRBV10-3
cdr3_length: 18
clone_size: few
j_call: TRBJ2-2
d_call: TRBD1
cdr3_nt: TGTGCCATCGGACTCCCCCTTACCGGGACAGGGTACACCGGGGAGCTGTTTTTT
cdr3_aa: CAIGLPLTGTGYTGELFF

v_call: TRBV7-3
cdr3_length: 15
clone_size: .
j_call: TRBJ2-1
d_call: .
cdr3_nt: TGTGCCAGCAGCCCAGGATCGGGGTCCTACAATGAGCAGTTCTTC
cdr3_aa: CASSPGSGSYNEQFF

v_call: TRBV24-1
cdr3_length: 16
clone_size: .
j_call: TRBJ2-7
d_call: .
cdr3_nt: TGTGCCACCAGTGCATCAGGGATAGGGAACTCCTACGAGCAGTACTTC
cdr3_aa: CATSASGIGNSYEQYF

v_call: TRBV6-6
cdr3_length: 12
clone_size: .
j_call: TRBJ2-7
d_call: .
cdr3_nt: TGTGCCAGCAGTTACTCGATAGAGGAGCAGTACTTC
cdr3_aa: CASSYSIEEQYF

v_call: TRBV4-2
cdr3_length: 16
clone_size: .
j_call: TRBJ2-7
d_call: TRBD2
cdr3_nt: TGTGCCAGCAGCCAAGTACTAGCGGGGGGGTCCAACGAGCAGTACTTC
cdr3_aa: CASSQVLAGGSNEQYF

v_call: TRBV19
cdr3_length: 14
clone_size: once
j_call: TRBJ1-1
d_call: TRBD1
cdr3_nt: TGTGCCAGTAGTATTGACAGGGTGGGCACTGAAGCTTTCTTT
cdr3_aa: CASSIDRVGTEAFF